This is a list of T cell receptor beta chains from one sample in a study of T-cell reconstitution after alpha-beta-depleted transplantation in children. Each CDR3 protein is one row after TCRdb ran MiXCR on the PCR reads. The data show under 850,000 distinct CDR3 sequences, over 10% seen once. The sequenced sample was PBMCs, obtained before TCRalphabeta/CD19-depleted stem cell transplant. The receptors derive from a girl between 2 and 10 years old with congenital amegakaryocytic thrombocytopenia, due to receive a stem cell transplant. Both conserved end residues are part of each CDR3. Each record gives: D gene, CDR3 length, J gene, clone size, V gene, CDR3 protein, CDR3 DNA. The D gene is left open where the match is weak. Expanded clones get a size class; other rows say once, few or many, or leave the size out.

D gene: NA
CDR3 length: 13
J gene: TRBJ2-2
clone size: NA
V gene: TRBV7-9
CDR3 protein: CASSQSHTGELFF
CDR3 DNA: TGTGCCAGCAGCCAATCTCACACCGGGGAGCTGTTTTTT

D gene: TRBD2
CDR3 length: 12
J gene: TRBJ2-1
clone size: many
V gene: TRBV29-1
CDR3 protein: CSRLAGEDEQFF
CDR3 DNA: TGCAGTAGACTAGCGGGGGAAGATGAGCAGTTCTTC

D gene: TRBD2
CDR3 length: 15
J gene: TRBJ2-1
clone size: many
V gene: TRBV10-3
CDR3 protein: CAIRPSGGSYNEQFF
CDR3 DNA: TGTGCCATCAGACCAAGCGGGGGTTCCTACAATGAGCAGTTCTTC

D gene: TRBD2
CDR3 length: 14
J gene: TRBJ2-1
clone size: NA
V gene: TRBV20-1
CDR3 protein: CSASSGTSYNEQFF
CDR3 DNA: TGCAGTGCTTCTAGCGGGACCTCCTACAATGAGCAGTTCTTC

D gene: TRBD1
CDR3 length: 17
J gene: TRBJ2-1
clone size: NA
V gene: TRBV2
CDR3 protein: CASRDRDTRTVYNEQFF
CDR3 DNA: TGTGCCAGCAGGGACAGGGACACCCGTACCGTCTACAATGAGCAGTTCTTC

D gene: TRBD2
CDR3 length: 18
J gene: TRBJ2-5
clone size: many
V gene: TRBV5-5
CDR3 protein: CASSFFTVSGGVEETQYF
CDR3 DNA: TGTGCCAGCAGCTTCTTCACCGTTTCGGGAGGAGTGGAGGAGACCCAGTACTTC

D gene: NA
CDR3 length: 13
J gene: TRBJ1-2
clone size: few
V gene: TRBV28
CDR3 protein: CASSLLAPYGYTF
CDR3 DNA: TGTGCCAGCAGTTTATTGGCCCCCTATGGCTACACCTTC

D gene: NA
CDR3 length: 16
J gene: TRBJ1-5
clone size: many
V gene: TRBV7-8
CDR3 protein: CASSLAIGVRNQPQHF
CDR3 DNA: TGTGCCAGCAGCTTAGCTATAGGGGTACGCAATCAGCCCCAGCATTTT

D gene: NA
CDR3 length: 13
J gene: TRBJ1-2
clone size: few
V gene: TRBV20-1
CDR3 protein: CSARVAANYGYTF
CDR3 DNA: TGCAGTGCTAGAGTGGCAGCTAACTATGGCTACACCTTC

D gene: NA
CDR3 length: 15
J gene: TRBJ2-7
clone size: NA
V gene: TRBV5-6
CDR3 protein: CASSWGPKGTYEQYF
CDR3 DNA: TGTGCCAGCAGCTGGGGACCAAAGGGCACCTACGAGCAGTACTTC

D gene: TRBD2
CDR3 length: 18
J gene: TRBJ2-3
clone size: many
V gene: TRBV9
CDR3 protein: CASSVEGLAGIRTDTQYF
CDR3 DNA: TGTGCCAGCAGCGTAGAGGGACTAGCGGGGATCCGCACAGATACGCAGTATTTT

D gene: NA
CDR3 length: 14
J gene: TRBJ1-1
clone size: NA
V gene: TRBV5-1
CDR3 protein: CASSSLSQNTEAFF
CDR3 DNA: TGCGCCAGCAGCTCGCTAAGTCAAAACACTGAAGCTTTCTTT

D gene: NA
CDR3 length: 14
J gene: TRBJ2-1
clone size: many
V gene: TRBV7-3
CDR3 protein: CASSLGGPLNEQFF
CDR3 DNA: TGTGCCAGCTCATTAGGGGGGCCTCTGAATGAGCAGTTCTTC

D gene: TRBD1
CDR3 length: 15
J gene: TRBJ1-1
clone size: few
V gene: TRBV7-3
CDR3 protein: CASSTDREEDTEAFF
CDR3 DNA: TGTGCCAGCAGCACCGACAGGGAGGAAGACACTGAAGCTTTCTTT

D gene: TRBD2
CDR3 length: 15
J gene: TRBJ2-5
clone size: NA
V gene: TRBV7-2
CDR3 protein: CASRRASGRLETQYF
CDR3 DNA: TGTGCCAGCAGACGAGCTAGCGGGAGGTTAGAGACCCAGTACTTC

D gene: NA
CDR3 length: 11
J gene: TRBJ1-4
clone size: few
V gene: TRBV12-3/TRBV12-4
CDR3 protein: CASGEVEKLFF
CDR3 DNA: TGTGCCAGCGGGGAGGTCGAAAAACTGTTTTTT

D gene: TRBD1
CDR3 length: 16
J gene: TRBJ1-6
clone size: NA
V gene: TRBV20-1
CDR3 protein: CSAKAATGTVGSPLHF
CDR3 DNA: TGCAGTGCTAAAGCCGCGACAGGGACAGTAGGTTCACCCCTCCACTTT

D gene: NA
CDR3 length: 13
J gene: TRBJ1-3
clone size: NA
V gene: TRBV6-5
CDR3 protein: CASSYAGRDTIYF
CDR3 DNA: TGTGCCAGCAGTTACGCTGGGCGAGACACCATATATTTT

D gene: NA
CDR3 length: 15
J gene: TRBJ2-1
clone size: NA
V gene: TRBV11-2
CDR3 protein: CASSLTGSPYNEQFF
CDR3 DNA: TGTGCCAGCAGCTTAACCGGGAGCCCCTACAATGAGCAGTTCTTC

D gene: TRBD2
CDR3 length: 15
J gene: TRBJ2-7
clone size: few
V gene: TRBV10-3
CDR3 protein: CAISDSSGASYEQYF
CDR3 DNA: TGTGCCATCAGTGACTCTAGCGGGGCTTCCTACGAGCAGTACTTC

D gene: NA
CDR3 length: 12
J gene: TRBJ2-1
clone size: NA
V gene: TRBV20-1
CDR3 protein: CSAGISYNEQFF
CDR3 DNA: TGCAGTGCGGGGATCTCCTACAATGAGCAGTTCTTC

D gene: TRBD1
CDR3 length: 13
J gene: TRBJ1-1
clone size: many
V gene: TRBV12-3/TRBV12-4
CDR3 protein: CASTLTGYTEAFF
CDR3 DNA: TGTGCCAGCACCTTGACAGGGTACACTGAAGCTTTCTTT

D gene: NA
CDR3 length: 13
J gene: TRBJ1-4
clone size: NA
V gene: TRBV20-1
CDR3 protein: CSAKDPTGEKLFF
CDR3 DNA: TGCAGTGCCAAGGACCCGACGGGGGAAAAACTGTTTTTT

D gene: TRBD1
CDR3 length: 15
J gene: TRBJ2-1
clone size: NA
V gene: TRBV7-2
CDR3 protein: CASSFGGQGVNEQFF
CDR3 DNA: TGTGCCAGCAGCTTTGGGGGACAGGGGGTCAATGAGCAGTTCTTC

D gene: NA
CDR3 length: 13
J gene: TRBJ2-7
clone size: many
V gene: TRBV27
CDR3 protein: CASGIQGPYEQYF
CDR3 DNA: TGTGCCAGCGGGATTCAGGGTCCCTACGAGCAGTACTTC

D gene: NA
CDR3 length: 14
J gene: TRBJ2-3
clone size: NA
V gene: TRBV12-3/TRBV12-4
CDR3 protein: CASSFVAAADTQYF
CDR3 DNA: TGTGCCAGCAGTTTCGTCGCTGCGGCAGATACGCAGTATTTT

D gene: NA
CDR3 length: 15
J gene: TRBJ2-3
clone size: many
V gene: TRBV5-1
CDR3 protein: CASSFADLSTDTQYF
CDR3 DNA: TGCGCCAGCAGCTTCGCGGACCTCAGCACAGATACGCAGTATTTT

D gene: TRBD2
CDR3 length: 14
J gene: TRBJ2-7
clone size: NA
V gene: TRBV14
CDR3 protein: CASGSGLAGYEQYF
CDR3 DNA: TGTGCCAGCGGCTCGGGACTAGCGGGCTACGAGCAGTACTTC

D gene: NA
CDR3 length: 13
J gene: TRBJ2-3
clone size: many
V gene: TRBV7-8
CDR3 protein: CASNRSPTDTQYF
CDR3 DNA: TGTGCCAGCAACAGGAGCCCCACAGATACGCAGTATTTT

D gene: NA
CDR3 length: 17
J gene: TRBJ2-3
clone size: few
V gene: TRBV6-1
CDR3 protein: CASKIFPGPAATDTQYF
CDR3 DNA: TGTGCCAGCAAAATATTTCCGGGACCCGCCGCCACAGATACGCAGTATTTT

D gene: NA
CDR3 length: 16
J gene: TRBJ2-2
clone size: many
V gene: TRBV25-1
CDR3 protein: CAREVEGHFITGELFF
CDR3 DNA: TGTGCCAGGGAGGTAGAGGGACATTTTATAACCGGGGAGCTGTTTTTT

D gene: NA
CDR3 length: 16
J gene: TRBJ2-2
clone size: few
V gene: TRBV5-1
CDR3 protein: CASSLASGSTTGELFF
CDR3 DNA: TGCGCCAGCAGCTTGGCCTCTGGGTCTACCACCGGGGAGCTGTTTTTT

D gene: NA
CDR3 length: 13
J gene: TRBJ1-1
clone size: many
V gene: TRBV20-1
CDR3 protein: CSAAFPGGGKAFF
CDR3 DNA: TGCAGTGCTGCGTTCCCGGGGGGCGGAAAAGCTTTCTTT

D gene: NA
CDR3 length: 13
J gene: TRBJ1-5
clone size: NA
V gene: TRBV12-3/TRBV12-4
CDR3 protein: CASSLNEDQPQHF
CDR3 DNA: TGTGCCAGCAGCCTGAACGAAGACCAGCCCCAGCATTTT

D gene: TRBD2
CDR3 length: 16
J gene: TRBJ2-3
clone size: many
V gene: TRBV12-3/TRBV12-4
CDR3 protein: CASSPIGTSVTDTQYF
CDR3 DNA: TGTGCCAGCAGTCCGATCGGGACTAGCGTAACAGATACGCAGTATTTT

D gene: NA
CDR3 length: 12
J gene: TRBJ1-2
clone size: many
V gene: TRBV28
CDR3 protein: CASGPRFYGYTF
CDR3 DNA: TGTGCCAGCGGACCCCGTTTCTATGGCTACACCTTC

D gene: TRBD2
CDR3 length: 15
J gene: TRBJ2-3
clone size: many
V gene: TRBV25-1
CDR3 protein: CASSLSGTKVDTQYF
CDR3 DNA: TGTGCCAGCAGTCTAAGCGGGACCAAGGTAGATACGCAGTATTTT

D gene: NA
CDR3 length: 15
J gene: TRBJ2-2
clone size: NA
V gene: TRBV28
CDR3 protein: CASSRGGAGGGELFF
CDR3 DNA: TGTGCCAGCAGCAGAGGGGGCGCCGGGGGCGGGGAGCTGTTTTTT

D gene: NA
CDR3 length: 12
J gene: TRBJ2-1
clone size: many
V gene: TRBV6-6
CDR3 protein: CASRMTHNEQFF
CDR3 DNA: TGTGCCAGCAGGATGACCCACAATGAGCAGTTCTTC

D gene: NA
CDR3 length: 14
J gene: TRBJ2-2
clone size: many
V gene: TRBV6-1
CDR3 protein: CASSNMLNTGELFF
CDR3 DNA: TGTGCCAGCAGTAATATGTTGAACACCGGGGAGCTGTTTTTT

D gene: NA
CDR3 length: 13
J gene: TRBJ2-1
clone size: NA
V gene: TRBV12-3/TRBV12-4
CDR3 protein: CASSLPGPNEQFF
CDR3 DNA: TGTGCCAGCAGTTTACCGGGGCCGAATGAGCAGTTCTTC

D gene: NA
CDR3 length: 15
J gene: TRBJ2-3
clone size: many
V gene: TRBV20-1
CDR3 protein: CSATNRLVGTDTQYF
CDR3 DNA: TGCAGTGCCACCAATCGTCTTGTGGGCACAGATACGCAGTATTTT

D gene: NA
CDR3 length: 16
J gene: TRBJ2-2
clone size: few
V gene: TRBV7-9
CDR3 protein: CASSPTGRSSTGELFF
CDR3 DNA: TGTGCCAGCAGCCCGACTGGCCGGAGTTCAACCGGGGAGCTGTTTTTT

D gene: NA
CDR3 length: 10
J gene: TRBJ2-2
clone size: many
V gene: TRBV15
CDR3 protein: CATSPRRLFF
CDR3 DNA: TGTGCCACCAGCCCGAGACGGCTGTTTTTT

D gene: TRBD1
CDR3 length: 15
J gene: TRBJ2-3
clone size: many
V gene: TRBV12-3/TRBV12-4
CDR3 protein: CASRSGGTGSDTQYF
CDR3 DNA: TGTGCCAGCAGATCCGGCGGGACAGGGTCGGATACGCAGTATTTT

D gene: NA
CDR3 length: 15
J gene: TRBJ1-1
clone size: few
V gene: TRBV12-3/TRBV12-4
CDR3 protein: CASSFTETMNTEAFF
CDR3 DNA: TGTGCCAGCAGTTTTACGGAAACTATGAACACTGAAGCTTTCTTT

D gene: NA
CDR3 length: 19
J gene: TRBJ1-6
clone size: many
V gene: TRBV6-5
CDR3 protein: CASSYSFFLSSSYNSPLHF
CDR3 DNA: TGTGCCAGCAGTTACTCGTTTTTTCTTTCCAGCTCCTATAATTCACCCCTCCACTTT

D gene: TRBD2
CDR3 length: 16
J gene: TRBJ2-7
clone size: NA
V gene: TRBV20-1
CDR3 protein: CCARGLAGVPENEQYF
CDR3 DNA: TGCTGTGCTAGGGGACTAGCGGGAGTCCCGGAGAATGAGCAGTACTTC

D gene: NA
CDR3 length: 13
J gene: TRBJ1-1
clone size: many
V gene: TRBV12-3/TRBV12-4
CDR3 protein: CASSLRQGGEAFF
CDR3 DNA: TGTGCCAGCAGTTTGCGTCAGGGTGGTGAAGCTTTCTTT

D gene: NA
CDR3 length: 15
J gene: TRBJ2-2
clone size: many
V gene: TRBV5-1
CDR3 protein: CASSLPFGFPGELFF
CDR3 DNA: TGCGCCAGCAGCTTACCGTTCGGATTCCCCGGGGAGCTGTTTTTT

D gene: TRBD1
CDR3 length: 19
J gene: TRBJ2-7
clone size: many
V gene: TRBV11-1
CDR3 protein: CASSSTFRSVRDRLYEQYF
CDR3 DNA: TGTGCCAGCAGCTCCACCTTTAGGTCGGTCCGGGACAGGCTCTACGAGCAGTACTTC

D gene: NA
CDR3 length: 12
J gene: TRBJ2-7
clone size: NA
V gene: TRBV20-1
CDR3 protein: CSARKSSDEQYF
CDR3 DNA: TGCAGTGCTAGAAAGTCTAGCGACGAGCAGTACTTC